This T cell receptor beta chain was sequenced for a study of OX40 agonist ivuxolimab in advanced cancers. Across the whole study: Therapy given before enrollment (anti-PD-1, anti-PD-L1 or anti-CTLA-4) was allowed, and approximately 40% had some.

Profiled with immunoSEQ multiplex PCR; TCRdb holds only in-frame clones, not every one. Altogether about 46,000 clones are present, over 75% being singletons, with the ten largest covering about 1.7%. The CDR3 runs to 13 residues. The V gene's germline CDR1 is MNHNS and CDR2 SASEGT. Trimming pared 4 bases from V and 8 bases from J, leaving 14 bases between. Material: CD4+ or CD8+ T cells sorted from blood, obtained in a trial of the OX40 agonist ivuxolimab. This clonotype originated in an adult with an advanced solid tumor such as melanoma, head and neck, liver or kidney cancer. V and J are TRBV6-1 and TRBJ1-2; weak D call: TRBD1 (5 bases). This chain's CDR3 is CASSVVGGEGYTF. CDR3 bases: TGTGCCAGCAGTGTCGTCGGGGGGGAAGGCTACACCTTC.